This entry lists 21 T cell receptor beta chains sequenced from one sample in a study of cytomegalovirus exposure and HLA in healthy donors. Assay: immunoSEQ multiplex PCR; the TCRdb copy retains only in-frame clones and omits some. The sample carries approximately 180,000 clones, around nine tenths recorded once. Sample: PBMCs. Receptors originate from a woman in her twenties or thirties in good health and CMV-seronegative.

This chain links TRBV7-2 with TRBJ2-7; TRBD2 might be the D (7 bases). Trimming stripped 1 base from V and 7 bases from J, with 17 bases between. Germline CDR1 reads SGHTA; CDR2 reads FQGNSA. The length of the CDR3 is 15 residues. The CDR3 DNA is TGTGCCAGCAGCTTAGGGGGGGGCCCAAACGGGGAGCAGTACTTC. Amino acids: CASSLGGGPNGEQYF.

The genes are TRBV5-4 and TRBJ2-3; D remains unclear. The germline V gene has CDR1 SGHNT and CDR2 YYREEE (reference sequence). Trimming took 1 base from V and 4 from J, leaving 7 bases between them. The CDR3 contains 13 residues. The CDR3 reads CASSLRRSDTQYF. The CDR3 DNA sequence: TGTGCCAGCAGCTTGCGTCGGTCAGATACGCAGTATTTT.

J is TRBJ1-3 and V is TRBV5-6; D is uncertain. This CDR3 spans 15 amino acids. The V end lost 1 base, the J end lost 0 bases, and 8 bases lay between the germline ends. CDR1 is SGHDT and CDR2 is YYEEEE in the germline V gene. The CDR3 sequence: CASSLLGVSGNTIYF. CDR3 DNA sequence: TGTGCCAGCAGCTTGCTCGGGGTCTCTGGAAACACCATATATTTT.

This clone has only one observation. This chain uses TRBV27 with TRBJ2-2; possibly TRBD1 for D (6 bases). V gave up 3 bases and J gave up 2 bases, with 16 bases separating them. The CDR3 length is 17 residues. Germline CDR1 is MNHEY and CDR2 is SMNVEV (reference sequence). DNA of the CDR3: TGTGCCAGCAGTTTGTATTATAGACAGGCAAACACCGGGGAGCTGTTTTTT. It codes for CASSLYYRQANTGELFF.

This chain connects TRBV4-1 to TRBJ1-3; TRBD1 might be the D (6 bases). This CDR3 region has 15 residues. Looked up from germline, CDR1 is MGHRA and CDR2 is YSYEKL. Trimming cost V 0 bases and J 2 bases, with 8 bases left between them. CDR3 amino acids: CASSQDRGPGNTIYF. The CDR3, as DNA: TGCGCCAGCAGCCAAGACAGGGGTCCTGGAAACACCATATATTTT.

The rearrangement uses TRBV4-1 and TRBJ1-1; 7 bases line up with TRBD1. The CDR3 runs to 15 residues. Trimming cost V 5 bases and J 3 bases; bases outside gene matches: 9. Per the germline V gene, CDR1 is MGHRA and CDR2 is YSYEKL. In nucleotides, the CDR3 is TGCGCCAGCAGCTGGCGGGACAGCTCGCACACTGAAGCTTTCTTT. Translation: CASSWRDSSHTEAFF.

This chain connects TRBV5-1 to TRBJ2-7; TRBD1 agrees at 7 bases. The CDR3 consists of 14 residues. V was pared by 5 bases and J by 3 bases, with 8 bases of the junction left unmatched. Germline CDR1 is SGHRS and CDR2 is YFSETQ. This CDR3 is CASSYGTAHYEQYF. CDR3 DNA sequence: TGCGCCAGCAGTTACGGGACAGCTCACTACGAGCAGTACTTC.

V is TRBV7-2 and J is TRBJ2-3; D is unresolved. The V and J ends lost 5 bases and 11 bases respectively, with 5 bases between them. This CDR3 has 9 residues. CDR1 is SGHTA, CDR2 FQGNSA, per germline. The CDR3 DNA reads TGTGCCAGCAGCCCCGGGCAGTATTTT. This encodes CASSPGQYF.

This clone was seen a few times. The chain employs TRBV27 and TRBJ1-6, with a possible D match to TRBD1 (5 bases). This CDR3 has 12 amino acids. V lost 2 bases to trimming and J lost 11 bases, with 7 bases between them. Germline V gives CDR1 MNHEY, CDR2 SMNVEV (reference sequence). The CDR3: CASSLGATPLHF. The CDR3 coding sequence is TGTGCCAGCAGTTTAGGGGCCACACCCCTCCACTTT.

V is TRBV6-5 and J is TRBJ1-2; TRBD1 is a possible D gene (5 bases). Germline loops: CDR1 MNHEY, CDR2 SVGAGI. The CDR3 contains 14 residues. The germline V and J ends were trimmed by 5 bases and 4 bases, with 14 bases remaining between them. CDR3 DNA: TGTGCCAGCAGTCAAATGACAGAGAGCTATGGCTACACCTTC. Translated, it gives CASSQMTESYGYTF.

The chain has TRBV5-1 and TRBJ2-5, with no clear D. This CDR3 is 15 amino acids long. The germline V gene has CDR1 SGHRS and CDR2 YFSETQ. Trimming cost V 0 bases and J 1 base, with 10 bases left between them. The CDR3 DNA follows: TGCGCCAGCAGCTTGGGCAGCGTAGTCCAAGAGACCCAGTACTTC. Translated: CASSLGSVVQETQYF.

The chain combines TRBV9 with TRBJ2-7; a weak D match, TRBD2 (5 bases). Deletions cut 5 bases from V and 6 bases from J, with 15 bases between. This CDR3 has 13 residues. Germline V gene lookup returns CDR1 SGDLS and CDR2 YYNGEE. The CDR3 region has the DNA TGTGCCAGCAGTGACCCGCCTCGGGGCGAGCAGTACTTC. This encodes CASSDPPRGEQYF.

The gene calls are TRBV7-9 and TRBJ2-7, with 8 bases that match TRBD1. CDR1 SEHNR and CDR2 FQNEAQ come from the germline V gene (reference sequence). CDR3 length: 14 residues. V lost 4 bases to trimming and J lost 2 bases; unmatched junction nucleotides: 4. Here the CDR3 DNA reads TGTGCCAGCAGCTCGGACAGGGAGGCCTACGAGCAGTACTTC. Translated, it gives CASSSDREAYEQYF.

V usage is TRBV5-8 and J usage is TRBJ1-2; 12 bases align to TRBD1. J was trimmed by 8 bases and V by 4 bases; bases with no gene match: 3. The CDR3 sequence is 13 residues long. Germline V lookup: CDR1 SGHTS, CDR2 YDEGEE. In DNA form, the CDR3 reads TGTGCCAGCAGCCGGGACAGGGGGCGCGGCTACACCTTC. It yields the protein CASSRDRGRGYTF.

The rearrangement joins TRBV5-1 to TRBJ1-2, with TRBD1 identical over 7 bases. V trimming: 2 bases; J trimming: 6 bases; junction bases outside the gene matches: 4. Germline CDR1 SGHRS, CDR2 YFSETQ. The CDR3 is made up of 13 amino acids. The CDR3 DNA follows: TGCGCCAGCAGCTTACAGGGGTCGGATGGCTACACCTTC. Its translation is CASSLQGSDGYTF.

The rearrangement joins TRBV5-1 to TRBJ1-4; 7 positions agree with TRBD1. In germline, CDR1 is SGHRS, CDR2 YFSETQ. After removal of 4 bases from V and 3 bases from J, the junction contained 6 bases not matched to a gene. The CDR3 totals 15 residues. In DNA, the CDR3 is TGCGCCAGCAGCGGCGGGACAGTTGCTAATGAAAAACTGTTTTTT. It translates to CASSGGTVANEKLFF.

V is TRBV14 and J is TRBJ2-1; no clear D. The CDR3 runs to 13 residues. Looked up from germline, CDR1 is SGHDN and CDR2 is FVKESK. Trimming took off 5 bases at V and 2 bases at J, with 7 bases between the two ends. The CDR3 region is CASSLTTYNEQFF. The DNA for the CDR3 is TGTGCCAGCAGCTTAACAACCTACAATGAGCAGTTCTTC.

The rearrangement links TRBV10-2 to TRBJ2-1, with D perhaps matching TRBD1 (5 bases). The V and J ends lost 2 bases and 0 bases respectively, with 8 bases between them. CDR1 and CDR2 (germline): WSHSY, SAAADI. The CDR3 runs 15 residues. The DNA for the CDR3 is TGCGCCAGCAGTGAGAGTAGGGGCTCCTACAATGAGCAGTTCTTC. This codes for CASSESRGSYNEQFF.

The chain has TRBV7-2 and TRBJ2-1, with 10 bases matching TRBD1. This CDR3 spans 14 amino acids. CDR1 and CDR2 from the germline V gene are SGHTA and FQGNSA. V was clipped by 4 bases and J by 7 bases; unmatched bases: 4. The chain's CDR3 is CASSSRQGANEQFF. CDR3 nucleotides: TGTGCCAGCAGCTCGCGACAGGGGGCGAATGAGCAGTTCTTC. Together with reference TRBV7-2 and TRBJ2-1, the CDR3 gives the full variable domain: GAGVSQSPSNKVTEKGKDVELRCDPISGHTALYWYRQSLGQGLEFLIYFQGNSAPDKSGLPSDRFSAERTGGSVSTLTIQRTQQEDSAVYLCASSSRQGANEQFFGPGTRLTVL.

The rearrangement uses TRBV7-9 and TRBJ1-2, with TRBD1 matching 9 bases. The germline gives CDR1 SEHNR, CDR2 FQNEAQ (reference sequence). The CDR3 is made up of 15 amino acids. V lost 1 base to trimming and J lost 4 bases; unmatched junction nucleotides: 4. The CDR3 nucleotides are TGTGCCAGCAGCTTAGACGGACAGGGGATCTATGGCTACACCTTC. Translated, it gives CASSLDGQGIYGYTF.

The chain has TRBV11-2 and TRBJ2-7, with TRBD2 as a possible D gene (7 bases). The length of the CDR3 is 16 residues. Trimming removed 5 bases from V and 3 bases from J, with 20 bases in between. Germline V lookup: CDR1 SGHAT, CDR2 FQNNGV. CDR3 sequence: CASSPDLQGGVYEQYF. Written as DNA, the CDR3 is TGTGCCAGCAGCCCGGACCTACAAGGGGGGGTCTACGAGCAGTACTTC.